The 17 T cell receptor beta chains reported below all come from one sample, sequenced in a study of OX40 agonist ivuxolimab in advanced cancers. Clones were read by immunoSEQ multiplex PCR, and TCRdb kept only the in-frame ones, dropping some. Among some 98,000 clones listed, roughly 90% were seen once. Sequenced material: CD4+ or CD8+ T cells sorted from blood, taken in a trial of the OX40 agonist ivuxolimab. The source of these receptors is an adult with an advanced solid tumor such as melanoma, head and neck, liver or kidney cancer.

The chain carries TRBV6-5 and TRBJ2-7, with 11 bases fitting TRBD2. After removal of 3 bases from V and 2 bases from J, the junction contained 3 bases not matched to a gene. Germline values: CDR1 MNHEY, CDR2 SVGAGI. This CDR3 is 15 amino acids long. The CDR3 DNA is TGTGCCAGCAGTTATCAGACTAGCGGGGCCTACGAGCAGTACTTC. This codes for CASSYQTSGAYEQYF.

The chain is built from TRBV4-3 and TRBJ2-7, with D tentatively TRBD2 (6 bases). This CDR3 region has 15 residues. CDR1 LGHNA and CDR2 YSLEER come from the germline V gene. V lost 0 bases and J lost 1, with 10 bases in between. CDR3 in DNA: TGCGCCAGCAGCCAAGACGCGGGACTGTCCTACGAGCAGTACTTC. This sequence encodes CASSQDAGLSYEQYF.

The gene calls are TRBV9 and TRBJ2-1; D is perhaps TRBD2 (6 bases). Germline assignment: CDR1 SGDLS and CDR2 YYNGEE. Between the trimmed V and J ends, which lost 3 bases and 0 bases, there was a span of 13 bases. CDR3 size: 16 residues. This CDR3 is CASSAHFSGSYNEQFF. The CDR3 DNA reads as TGTGCCAGCAGCGCCCACTTTAGCGGCTCCTACAATGAGCAGTTCTTC.

The chain is built from TRBV7-2 and TRBJ1-2; 7 bases align to TRBD1. The CDR3 extends over 15 amino acids. Germline V lookup: CDR1 SGHTA, CDR2 FQGNSA. Trimming at V came to 5 bases and at J to 8 bases, leaving 14 bases not matched to a gene. In nucleotides, the CDR3 is TGTGCCAGCAGCGAACAGGGGTCTATGGTCATGGGCTACACCTTC. Protein: CASSEQGSMVMGYTF.

This chain uses TRBV25-1 with TRBJ1-1, with D possibly being TRBD1 (5 bases). The CDR3 covers 14 residues. Looked up from germline, CDR1 is MGHDK and CDR2 is SYGVNS. V lost 4 bases, J lost 5 bases, and 14 bases lay in between. The CDR3 nucleotides read TGTGCCAGCAGTGTAGTGGGGGGGAGGACTGAAGCTTTCTTT. This translates into CASSVVGGRTEAFF. The full variable domain, completed using reference TRBV25-1 and TRBJ1-1, is EADIYQTPRYLVIGTGKKITLECSQTMGHDKMYWYQQDPGMELHLIHYSYGVNSTEKGDLSSESTVSRIRTEHFPLTLESARPSHTSQYLCASSVVGGRTEAFFGQGTRLTVV.

The chain couples TRBV4-3 to TRBJ1-5, with D unresolved. V was shortened by 0 bases and J by 3 bases, with 6 bases between the two germline ends. This CDR3 is built from 14 residues. Germline V CDR1 and CDR2: LGHNA, YSLEER. CDR3 residues: CASSQDNYNQPQHF. Here the CDR3 DNA reads TGCGCCAGCAGCCAAGATAACTACAATCAGCCCCAGCATTTT.

This clone was counted between two and nine times. J is TRBJ2-1 and V is TRBV29-1; TRBD2 aligns across 7 bases. The ends lost 8 bases at V and 0 bases at J; junction bases unmatched: 7. The germline gives CDR1 SQVTM, CDR2 ANQGSEA. CDR3 length: 14 amino acids. CDR3 sequence (DNA): TGCAGCTCTCAAGGCGGGAGCTCCTACAATGAGCAGTTCTTC. It is translated as CSSQGGSSYNEQFF.

This chain uses TRBV6-6 with TRBJ2-1; TRBD2 matches at 10 bases. The V and J ends lost 2 bases and 6 bases, in that order; junction bases with no gene match: 4. Germline V gene sequence: CDR1 MNHNY, CDR2 SVGAGI (reference sequence). The CDR3 consists of 15 residues. CDR3 loop: CASSYRASGSNEQFF. The DNA of the CDR3 is TGTGCCAGCAGTTACCGGGCTAGCGGGAGCAATGAGCAGTTCTTC.

The chain employs TRBV18 and TRBJ2-3, with no clear D. V was pared by 1 base and J by 3 bases, with 5 bases between. The CDR3 covers 13 residues. Germline V lookup: CDR1 KGHSH, CDR2 LQKENI. For the CDR3, the DNA is TGTGCCAGCTCACCACAAAGAACAGATACGCAGTATTTT. It yields the protein CASSPQRTDTQYF. The variable domain in full, with the rest retrieved from reference TRBV18 and TRBJ2-3, is NAGVMQNPRHLVRRRGQEARLRCSPMKGHSHVYWYRQLPEEGLKFMVYLQKENIIDESGMPKERFSAEFPKEGPSILRIQQVVRGDSAAYFCASSPQRTDTQYFGPGTRLTVL.

This rearrangement joins TRBV10-3 to TRBJ2-1; D may be TRBD2 (6 bases). The germline V gene has CDR1 ENHRY and CDR2 SYGVKD. The CDR3 consists of 14 residues. V dropped 5 bases and J dropped 9 bases, with 17 bases sitting between them. CDR3 in DNA: TGTGCCATCAGTACCGGGACTCCTAACGGTGAGCAGTTCTTC. Encoded protein: CAISTGTPNGEQFF.

The chain combines TRBV27 with TRBJ1-6, with TRBD1 as a possible D gene (6 bases). CDR1 is MNHEY, CDR2 SMNVEV, per germline (reference sequence). This CDR3 region has 16 residues. V lost 6 bases and J 5 bases, leaving 17 bases between the germline ends. CDR3 nucleotide sequence: TGTGCCAGCAGCCGGGCTCGGACAGAACATAATTCACCCCTCCACTTT. This sequence encodes CASSRARTEHNSPLHF.

The chain combines TRBV5-1 with TRBJ2-7; perhaps TRBD1 as D (5 bases). V lost 4 bases to trimming and J lost 2 bases, with 16 bases between them. This CDR3 region has 15 residues. Germline lookup yields CDR1 SGHRS and CDR2 YFSETQ. The DNA of the CDR3 is TGCGCCAGCAGCCCGGGCGGCAGGGCCCCCTACGAGCAGTACTTC. This codes for CASSPGGRAPYEQYF.

This clone has a single count. The rearrangement uses TRBV18 and TRBJ2-5; 9 bases match TRBD2. Germline CDR1 reads KGHSH; CDR2 reads LQKENI. This CDR3 has 16 residues. V was pared by 5 bases and J by 1 base, with 8 bases of the junction left unmatched. In DNA form, the CDR3 reads TGTGCCAGCTCAAGGTTAATAGCGGGGGCCCAAGAGACCCAGTACTTC. It specifies CASSRLIAGAQETQYF.

The chain joins TRBV5-1 to TRBJ1-5, with D maybe TRBD1 (5 bases). Germline V gives CDR1 SGHRS, CDR2 YFSETQ. The CDR3 sequence is 13 residues long. Deletions cut 5 bases from V and 7 bases from J, with 13 bases between. CDR3 sequence reads: CASSEGPGQPQHF. The DNA of the CDR3 is TGCGCCAGCAGTGAGGGGCCCGGACAGCCCCAGCATTTT.

CDR3 sequence: CASSPPRSGRADTQYF. CDR3 coding DNA: TGTGCCAGCTCACCTCCCCGTAGCGGGAGGGCAGATACGCAGTATTTT. V gene TRBV18 combines with J gene TRBJ2-3; 11 nucleotides line up with TRBD2. The CDR3 consists of 16 residues. After removal of 3 bases from V and 4 bases from J, the junction contained 6 bases not matched to a gene. From germline, CDR1 is KGHSH and CDR2 LQKENI. Together with reference TRBV18 and TRBJ2-3, the CDR3 gives the full variable domain: NAGVMQNPRHLVRRRGQEARLRCSPMKGHSHVYWYRQLPEEGLKFMVYLQKENIIDESGMPKERFSAEFPKEGPSILRIQQVVRGDSAAYFCASSPPRSGRADTQYFGPGTRLTVL.

V and J are TRBV10-1 and TRBJ2-3, with 13 nucleotides matching TRBD2. Trimming at V came to 6 bases and at J to 4 bases, leaving 4 bases not matched to a gene. Germline CDR1 WNHNN, CDR2 SYGVQD (reference sequence). This CDR3 is 15 amino acids long. The CDR3 coding sequence is TGCGCCAGCAGCCTCGGGACTAGCGGGGCAGATACGCAGTATTTT. As protein: CASSLGTSGADTQYF.

The chain is built from TRBV7-3 and TRBJ2-2; D not resolved. CDR1 and CDR2 (germline): SGHTA, FQGTGA. CDR3 length: 12 residues. Trimming stripped 4 bases from V and 8 bases from J, with 8 bases between. The CDR3 DNA is TGTGCCAGCAGCTCCCGGCGGGGGGAGCTGTTTTTT. Translating it yields CASSSRRGELFF.